These T cell receptor beta chains were read from a single sample in a study of radiation and T cells in renal cell carcinoma. Produced via immunoSEQ multiplex PCR; TCRdb's table is partial and in-frame only. The table shows 130,000 to 150,000 clones, with around nine tenths occurring only once. The sequencing here drew on blood, taken from a patient whose treatment included radiotherapy and nephrectomy. The receptors come from a woman in her forties or fifties with renal cell carcinoma. The CDR3 runs from the conserved cysteine through the conserved F or W. A D gene is named only where the DNA matches it firmly. Clone size is stated in some rows and not others, as once, few, many or a class when expanded.

few	TRBV5-1	TRBJ2-7	-	CASSGGGHEQYF
-	TRBV9	TRBJ2-3	-	CASSYGTHHTDTQYF
-	TRBV19	TRBJ2-1	-	CASSTLLKVGYEQFF
-	TRBV10-3	TRBJ2-1	-	CAISELESYNEQFF
-	TRBV5-1	TRBJ2-5	-	CASSSTSRETQYF
-	TRBV6-5	TRBJ1-2	-	CASSYSAGYGYTF
-	TRBV21-1	TRBJ1-5	-	CASSPRQVGNQPQHF
-	TRBV7-9	TRBJ2-1	TRBD2	CASSLVAGDSYNEQFF
-	TRBV4-3	TRBJ1-2	TRBD1	CASSKQGAGNYGYTF
-	TRBV9	TRBJ2-7	-	CASSVGHQSYEQYF
once	TRBV6-1	TRBJ1-5	-	CASSEAHNPQHF
-	TRBV7-2	TRBJ2-1	TRBD2	CASSIGVLAGVNNEQFF
-	TRBV28	TRBJ2-7	-	CASSGDEQYF
-	TRBV19	TRBJ2-1	TRBD2	CASSNHGTTGSYNEQFF
-	TRBV27	TRBJ2-2	TRBD1	CASGQGEFGELFF
-	TRBV18	TRBJ1-5	-	CASSLGQVNQPQHF
-	TRBV10-2	TRBJ2-7	-	CASSDPGTYEQYF
few	TRBV2	TRBJ2-3	-	CASSDARSTDTQYF
-	TRBV4-1	TRBJ2-5	TRBD2	CASSQDLIIRLAGGGETQYF
-	TRBV4-3	TRBJ1-4	TRBD1	CASSQDLDRGPLGEKLFF
-	TRBV7-6	TRBJ2-3	-	CASSISTDTQYF
-	TRBV19	TRBJ1-3	-	CASKQQFSGNTIYF
few	TRBV10-3	TRBJ1-1	-	CASKRGNTEAFF
-	TRBV6-1	TRBJ1-4	-	CASSEGFATNEKLFF
-	TRBV18	TRBJ1-2	-	CASSPGSGGYGYTF
-	TRBV7-2	TRBJ1-5	TRBD1	CASSRTGTNQPQHF
-	TRBV6-6	TRBJ2-3	-	CASSYSKGRGGDTQYF
-	TRBV19	TRBJ2-5	TRBD1	CASSLQGPTGTQYF
-	TRBV28	TRBJ1-2	TRBD1	CASSPSPGTANSYGYTF
-	TRBV4-1	TRBJ2-7	-	CASSQERVRDEQYF
-	TRBV27	TRBJ1-6	-	CASRPGHRNSPLHF
once	TRBV5-6	TRBJ1-4	-	CASSPNLDPSEKLFF
few	TRBV10-1	TRBJ2-2	-	CASSGDLGSGELFF
-	TRBV7-3	TRBJ1-3	-	CASSLGLPELGNTIYF
-	TRBV5-5	TRBJ1-3	-	CASSRDTSSGNTIYF
-	TRBV28	TRBJ1-5	-	CASSPQGLFKFSNQPQHF
-	TRBV7-9	TRBJ2-1	-	CASSAQGHGSYEQFF
-	TRBV7-2	TRBJ2-7	TRBD2	CASSLTGTSVYEQYF
few	TRBV2	TRBJ1-1	-	CASSGDRGWTAFF
-	TRBV7-2	TRBJ2-7	TRBD2	CASSPPRREGDEQYF
-	TRBV7-2	TRBJ1-1	-	CASSLSQGGEAFF
-	TRBV15	TRBJ2-7	-	CATSRDAVTYEQYF
few	TRBV5-1	TRBJ1-6	-	CASSLDQSGSPLHF